These T cell receptor beta chains were read from a single sample in a study of CD8 T cells in Susac syndrome. TCRdb passed the immunoSEQ multiplex PCR reads through MiXCR, listing each CDR3 protein once. The repertoire holds 77,000 or so distinct CDR3 sequences, about 95% seen once, with approximately 0.4% in the top ten. The sample taken for sequencing was CD8+ T cells from PBMCs. The receptors were gathered from a human donor with multiple sclerosis. Each CDR3 is given with its conserved first and last residue.

CDR3 | V
CASSFGQWTEAFF | TRBV27
CASSELAGADTQYF | TRBV6-1
CSGEKDRDNEQFF | TRBV29-1
CASSLRDGTYNEQFF | TRBV6-2/TRBV6-3
CASSYWDSSFRTEAFF | TRBV6-2/TRBV6-3
CASSFLPSGANVLTF | TRBV7-9
CASSLGGGPQHF | TRBV27
CASSVGDSEQFF | TRBV9
CASRPRGSPPEAFF | TRBV27
CASSRFQNTGELFF | TRBV5-4
CSVADSFSYEQYF | TRBV29-1
CAWRGGERYGYTF | TRBV30
CASSTQGAIEAFF | TRBV7-9
CASSLGTGAYEQYF | TRBV27
CASSLEAVPYEQYF | TRBV11-3
CASSYTGGQETQYF | TRBV6-6
CASSYNGDSGANVLTF | TRBV6-5
CASSLVGLSEQYF | TRBV12-3/TRBV12-4
CASSLGGTGYNEQFF | TRBV7-9
CASRPPADTQYF | TRBV6-2/TRBV6-3
CASHGGRGAGANVLTF | TRBV11-2
CASDRGGGRNQPQHF | TRBV2
CAISEGSRETQYF | TRBV10-3
CASCSGGLAETQYF | TRBV6-2/TRBV6-3
CAWSISGRAGTNEQFF | TRBV30
CASSQDLGTGSEAFF | TRBV4-1
CAWTREGASYEQYF | TRBV30